Below are 30 T cell receptor beta chains sequenced from a single sample in a study of blood T cell repertoires in COVID-19. TCRdb's copy holds only in-frame clones and misses some; the assay was immunoSEQ multiplex PCR. The sample has over 100,000 clones; under 90% are singletons. The sample consisted of peripheral blood. These receptor sequences come from a woman aged 60-70 years with active or convalescent COVID-19.

The chain recombines TRBV28 with TRBJ2-1; TRBD1 aligns across 7 bases. The CDR3 covers 14 residues. V shed 6 bases, J shed 7 bases, and the junction held 9 bases outside the gene matches. CDR1 is MDHEN, CDR2 SYDVKM, per germline. The CDR3 loop is CASSRPDRANEQFF. CDR3 in DNA: TGTGCCAGCAGCCGCCCCGACAGGGCGAATGAGCAGTTCTTC.

This rearrangement joins TRBV2 to TRBJ1-2; TRBD1 matches at 7 bases. Germline loops: CDR1 SNHLY, CDR2 FYNNEI. The ends lost 9 bases at V and 7 bases at J; junction bases unmatched: 11. This CDR3 comprises 13 residues. CDR3 sequence: CASRSDRVAGYTF. For the CDR3, the DNA is TGTGCCAGTCGCTCTGACAGGGTAGCTGGCTACACCTTC.

This rearrangement joins TRBV18 to TRBJ1-3; D uncertain. Germline values: CDR1 KGHSH, CDR2 LQKENI. The V gene lost 0 bases and the J gene lost 0 bases, with 12 bases spanning the gap. CDR3 length: 17 residues. Here the CDR3 DNA reads TGTGCCAGCTCACCACCGGGAGTCAGTGTCTCTGGAAACACCATATATTTT. Translating gives CASSPPGVSVSGNTIYF. Variable domain in full (rest from reference TRBV18 and TRBJ1-3): NAGVMQNPRHLVRRRGQEARLRCSPMKGHSHVYWYRQLPEEGLKFMVYLQKENIIDESGMPKERFSAEFPKEGPSILRIQQVVRGDSAAYFCASSPPGVSVSGNTIYFGEGSWLTVV.

This clone appeared a single time. The chain is built from TRBV9 and TRBJ1-2; D perhaps matches TRBD1 (6 bases). The germline CDR1 and CDR2 sequences are SGDLS and YYNGEE. This CDR3 comprises 15 residues. The V gene lost 3 bases and the J gene lost 5 bases, with 17 bases spanning the gap. CDR3 in amino acids: CASSAPGQDYYGYTF. CDR3 DNA sequence: TGTGCCAGCAGCGCCCCGGGACAAGATTATTATGGCTACACCTTC.

The V and J genes are TRBV3-1 (or the pseudogene TRBV3-2) and TRBJ2-7, with D possibly being TRBD1 (6 bases). In germline, CDR1 is LGHDT, CDR2 YNNKEL (reference sequence). The length of the CDR3 is 15 residues. Trimming pared 0 bases from V and 5 bases from J, leaving 14 bases between. The CDR3 reads CASSQDRNRANEQYF. CDR3 DNA: TGTGCCAGCAGCCAAGATCGGAACAGGGCAAACGAGCAGTACTTC.

This chain uses TRBV11-1 with TRBJ1-4; TRBD1 might be the D (6 bases). CDR1 and CDR2 (germline): SGHAT, FQDESV (reference sequence). With 5 bases removed from V and 4 bases from J, the gap between germline ends came to 11 bases. The CDR3 runs 14 residues. CDR3 amino acids: CASSPTGRNEKLFF. CDR3 nucleotide sequence: TGTGCCAGCAGCCCGACAGGACGTAATGAAAAACTGTTTTTT. Using reference TRBV11-1 and TRBJ1-4 for the parts outside the CDR3, the full variable domain is EAEVAQSPRYKITEKSQAVAFWCDPISGHATLYWYRQILGQGPELLVQFQDESVVDDSQLPKDRFSAERLKGVDSTLKIQPAELGDSAMYLCASSPTGRNEKLFFGSGTQLSVL.

The chain is built from TRBV24-1 and TRBJ2-3; a weak D match, TRBD1 (6 bases). V was shortened by 3 bases and J by 4 bases, with 13 bases between the two germline ends. The CDR3 is made up of 15 amino acids. Germline-derived CDR1 and CDR2 are KGHDR and SFDVKD. This CDR3 reads CATSDRRPGADTQYF. Written as DNA, the CDR3 is TGTGCCACCAGTGATCGCCGTCCAGGGGCAGATACGCAGTATTTT.

The table lists this clone with a count of one. This sequence joins TRBV6-2 or TRBV6-3 and TRBJ1-5, with D maybe TRBD1 (6 bases). CDR3 length: 16 residues. Germline lookup yields CDR1 MNHEY and CDR2 SVGEGT. Trimming pared 0 bases from V and 0 bases from J, leaving 9 bases between. For the CDR3, the DNA is TGTGCCAGCAGTTACTCGCCGGGACATAGCAATCAGCCCCAGCATTTT. It encodes CASSYSPGHSNQPQHF.

This rearrangement joins TRBV5-4 to TRBJ2-1, with D possibly matching TRBD2 (6 bases). V was clipped by 0 bases and J by 3 bases, with 10 bases between them. The CDR3 loop spans 15 amino acids. Germline V gene data show CDR1 as SGHNT and CDR2 as YYREEE (reference sequence). CDR3 loop: CASSLGRGGYNEQFF. The CDR3 DNA reads TGTGCCAGCAGCTTGGGGCGGGGAGGCTACAATGAGCAGTTCTTC.

The rearrangement joins TRBV4-2 to TRBJ2-5; 8 bases are shared with TRBD2. V shed 2 bases and J 5 bases; nucleotides not matched to a gene: 1. Per the germline V gene, CDR1 is LGHNA and CDR2 is YNFKEQ. This CDR3 spans 13 amino acids. The CDR3 reads CASSQQREETQYF. In nucleotides, the CDR3 is TGTGCCAGCAGCCAACAGCGGGAGGAGACCCAGTACTTC.

CDR3 amino acids: CASSYHREAGQETQYF. CDR3 DNA sequence: TGTGCCAGCAGTTATCACAGGGAAGCGGGGCAAGAGACCCAGTACTTC. The genes are TRBV27 and TRBJ2-5; possible D gene TRBD2, 7 bases. Germline lookup yields CDR1 MNHEY and CDR2 SMNVEV (reference sequence). The ends were cut back, 4 bases at V and 2 bases at J, with 17 bases in the middle. This CDR3 has 16 residues.

This clone was counted between two and nine times. The chain joins TRBV3-1 (or the pseudogene TRBV3-2) to TRBJ2-1; D is perhaps TRBD1 (5 bases). The germline CDR1 and CDR2 sequences are LGHDT and YNNKEL (reference sequence). The CDR3 loop spans 15 amino acids. V lost 3 bases to trimming and J lost 4 bases, with 13 bases between them. The CDR3 sequence is CASSHNPDTYNEQFF. CDR3 coding DNA: TGTGCCAGCAGCCATAACCCGGACACTTACAATGAGCAGTTCTTC.

The chain carries TRBV28 and TRBJ2-7; D gene unclear. Trimming stripped 2 bases from V and 1 base from J, with 6 bases between. Germline CDR1 MDHEN, CDR2 SYDVKM. The CDR3 runs 13 residues. CDR3 loop: CASSLTPSYEQYV. The CDR3 DNA reads as TGTGCCAGCAGTTTAACTCCATCCTACGAGCAGTACGTC.

CDR3: CASSLLAGAADTQYF. The DNA of the CDR3 is TGTGCCAGCAGCCTACTAGCGGGAGCGGCAGATACGCAGTATTTT. The chain carries TRBV11-2 and TRBJ2-3, with TRBD2 matching 11 bases. CDR1 is SGHAT and CDR2 is FQNNGV in the germline V gene. Trimming cost V 5 bases and J 4 bases; bases outside gene matches: 5. CDR3 length equals 15 residues. Full variable domain (remainder filled in from reference TRBV11-2 and TRBJ2-3): EAGVAQSPRYKIIEKRQSVAFWCNPISGHATLYWYQQILGQGPKLLIQFQNNGVVDDSQLPKDRFSAERLKGVDSTLKIQPAKLEDSAVYLCASSLLAGAADTQYFGPGTRLTVL.

This clone was seen a handful of times. The chain combines TRBV4-1 with TRBJ2-1, with 9 bases that match TRBD1. Per germline, CDR1 MGHRA and CDR2 YSYEKL. The trim removed 5 bases at V and 4 bases at J, leaving 9 bases unmatched. This CDR3 comprises 16 residues. The CDR3 DNA sequence: TGCGCCAGCAGCAAACCGGGACAGGGCCTATACAATGAGCAGTTCTTC. Amino acid sequence: CASSKPGQGLYNEQFF.

The genes are TRBV2 and TRBJ2-7; D perhaps matches TRBD1 (6 bases). The germline V and J ends were trimmed by 5 bases and 3 bases, with 20 bases remaining between them. Germline V lookup: CDR1 SNHLY, CDR2 FYNNEI. The CDR3 runs to 16 residues. Here the CDR3 DNA reads TGTGCCAGCAGTCTGGATACAGGGCAAAACTTCTACGAGCAGTACGTC. This gives the protein CASSLDTGQNFYEQYV.

The chain links TRBV7-9 to TRBJ1-4; 7 bases map to TRBD1. The ends lost 0 bases at V and 10 bases at J; junction bases unmatched: 17. This CDR3 region has 18 residues. The V gene's germline CDR1 is SEHNR and CDR2 FQNEAQ (reference sequence). This CDR3 is CASSLAPLPTGSGGKLFF. The CDR3 DNA sequence: TGTGCCAGCAGCTTAGCGCCCCTCCCGACAGGGAGTGGAGGAAAACTGTTTTTT.

This chain links TRBV28 with TRBJ1-4; TRBD1 aligns across 12 bases. The germline V gene encodes CDR1 MDHEN and CDR2 SYDVKM. This CDR3 has 18 amino acids. After removal of 4 bases from V and 3 bases from J, the junction contained 9 bases not matched to a gene. CDR3 in amino acids: CASSSIPGQGASNEKLFF. DNA of the CDR3: TGTGCCAGCAGTTCCATCCCGGGACAGGGGGCTTCTAATGAAAAACTGTTTTTT.

A single count supports this clone. The V gene is TRBV5-4, the J gene TRBJ2-5; D might be TRBD1 (6 bases). The CDR3 contains 13 residues. CDR1 and CDR2 from the germline V gene are SGHNT and YYREEE (reference sequence). Deletions cut 0 bases from V and 4 bases from J, with 7 bases between. CDR3 protein: CASSLGGGETQYF. CDR3 bases: TGTGCCAGCAGCTTGGGAGGGGGAGAGACCCAGTACTTC.

The rearrangement joins TRBV27 to TRBJ2-2; 9 bases are a match to TRBD2. CDR1 and CDR2 from the germline V gene are MNHEY and SMNVEV (reference sequence). Trimming took 4 bases from V and 6 from J; bases not matched to a gene: 9. This CDR3 comprises 16 residues. CDR3 in amino acids: CASSSGLASAAGELFF. As DNA, the CDR3 is TGTGCCAGCAGTTCCGGACTAGCGTCAGCGGCCGGGGAGCTGTTTTTT.

The chain has TRBV6-2 or TRBV6-3 and TRBJ2-5; 16 positions match TRBD2. The CDR3 has 18 amino acids. V lost 2 bases to trimming and J lost 5 bases; unmatched junction nucleotides: 8. Germline CDR1 MNHEY, CDR2 SVGEGT. CDR3 sequence: CASSYKGLAGGPRETQYF. The CDR3 DNA follows: TGTGCCAGCAGTTACAAGGGACTAGCGGGAGGGCCGCGGGAGACCCAGTACTTC.

This chain links TRBV7-8 with TRBJ2-1, with D perhaps matching TRBD1 (5 bases). Germline V lookup: CDR1 SGHVS, CDR2 FQNEAQ. The germline V and J ends were trimmed by 4 bases and 0 bases, with 10 bases remaining between them. This CDR3 has 15 amino acids. The DNA for the CDR3 is TGTGCCAGCAGCTGGGCAGGGATCTCCTACAATGAGCAGTTCTTC. It encodes CASSWAGISYNEQFF.

The chain combines TRBV7-9 with TRBJ2-1; perhaps TRBD1 as D (6 bases). Trimming cost V 7 bases and J 3 bases, with 13 bases left between them. Germline CDR1 reads SEHNR; CDR2 reads FQNEAQ (reference sequence). The CDR3 has 14 residues. Here the CDR3 DNA reads TGTGCCAGCACACGAGGGGGAAACTACAATGAGCAGTTCTTC. It translates to CASTRGGNYNEQFF.

CDR3 DNA sequence: TGTGCCAGCACCGCCGCGCCTGGGGCCAACGTCCTGACTTTC. This gives the protein CASTAAPGANVLTF. The J gene is TRBJ2-6, the V gene TRBV9, with no clear D. CDR3 length: 14 residues. The V end lost 6 bases, the J end lost 2 bases, and 9 bases lay between the germline ends. CDR1 is SGDLS and CDR2 is YYNGEE in the germline V gene.

The chain combines TRBV6-5 with TRBJ1-2; no definite D call. Trimming stripped 0 bases from V and 6 bases from J, with 14 bases between. The CDR3 is made up of 15 amino acids. Germline assignment: CDR1 MNHEY and CDR2 SVGAGI. This CDR3 reads CASSYSISVGDGYTF. The CDR3 DNA reads TGTGCCAGCAGTTACTCGATTTCGGTGGGAGATGGCTACACCTTC.

The CDR3 loop reads CASSLSGGLAYNEQFF. In nucleotides, the CDR3 is TGTGCCAGCAGCTTGAGTGGGGGACTAGCCTACAATGAGCAGTTCTTC. The chain carries TRBV7-2 and TRBJ2-1, with TRBD2 matching 8 bases. In germline, CDR1 is SGHTA, CDR2 FQGNSA. The CDR3 extends over 16 amino acids. The junction had 6 bases not matched to a gene; V was cut back by 3 bases and J by 2 bases.

V and J are TRBV5-4 and TRBJ1-1, with D unresolved. Germline V CDR1 and CDR2: SGHNT, YYREEE (reference sequence). Trimming removed 2 bases at V and 0 bases at J, with 11 bases between. The CDR3 is made up of 15 amino acids. CDR3 nucleotides: TGTGCCAGCAGCTTACGGAGGGATTTGAACACTGAAGCTTTCTTT. Translated, it gives CASSLRRDLNTEAFF.

This chain links TRBV6-5 with TRBJ1-2; D perhaps matches TRBD1 (6 bases). There are 11 residues in the CDR3. V lost 6 bases and J lost 8, with 10 bases in between. The germline CDR1 and CDR2 sequences are MNHEY and SVGAGI. The CDR3 sequence: CASSDRLGYTF. The CDR3 coding sequence is TGTGCCAGCAGCGACAGGCTCGGCTACACCTTC.

The V call is TRBV6-5, the J call TRBJ1-3; D gene uncertain. Trimming removed 0 bases at V and 1 base at J, with 7 bases between. This CDR3 has 15 amino acids. Per the germline V gene, CDR1 is MNHEY and CDR2 is SVGAGI. CDR3 protein: CASSYSEQSGNTIYF. Here the CDR3 DNA reads TGTGCCAGCAGTTACTCTGAACAATCTGGAAACACCATATATTTT.

The CDR3 nucleotides are TGTGCCAACCACAGGGACTATAATTCACCCCTCCACTTT. Encoded protein: CANHRDYNSPLHF. The chain couples TRBV6-4 to TRBJ1-6; perhaps TRBD1 as D (6 bases). The CDR3 extends over 13 amino acids. Germline V gene data show CDR1 as MRHNA and CDR2 as SNTAGT. Trimming shortened V by 10 bases and J by 3 bases, and 10 bases separated the two germline ends.